This TCR beta chain was documented in a study of beta chain features in type 1 diabetes. Regarding the study as a whole: Patients with Type 1 diabetes showed moderately but significantly shorter TCRB CDR3s in all four CD4+ subsets. PCR might favor shorter templates, but any such skew would affect patients and controls equally. VDJ junctions from patients with type 1 diabetes contained fewer insertions and more deletions.

Once sorted, every population was more than 95% pure. Of the isolated RNA, all was reverse transcribed, and so the sequenced material was expressed TCRB transcripts. Assay: immunoSEQ multiplex PCR; the TCRdb copy retains only in-frame clones and omits some. The sample records about 150,000 clones, roughly 11% being singletons. Details on this clone: Its antigen is currently unknown.

Sequences were obtained from central memory CD4+ T cells from blood. The receptor was derived from a man aged 18 to 29 in good health.

The CDR3 here is CASSFLKLQQYF. The DNA for the CDR3 is TGTGCCAGCAGTTTTCTGAAGTTACAGCAGTACTTC. The V gene is TRBV28, the J gene TRBJ2-7; no definite D call. CDR3 size: 12 residues. V lost 3 bases to trimming and J lost 8 bases, with 11 bases between them. Germline V gene sequence: CDR1 MDHEN, CDR2 SYDVKM.